This T cell receptor beta chain emerged from a study of cytomegalovirus exposure and HLA in healthy donors. Notes on the study in general: According to reports, the classifier identified cytomegalovirus status with high specificity and sensitivity. Most TCR beta V segments were productive about 90% or about 30% of the time in an earlier analysis. Later work found that TCR association rates differed between HLA loci; DRB1 had the most and HLA-C the fewest. Immune exposure was documented only through CMV serostatus.

This PCR relied on a set of 60 Vbeta primers and 13 Jbeta primers. Using immunoSEQ multiplex PCR, the repertoire was profiled, and TCRdb retains in-frame clones only, with some absent. The profile covers about 140,000 clones, with about 82% appearing a single time and around 4.5% taken by the ten largest. Germline values: CDR1 MDHEN, CDR2 SYDVKM. This CDR3 contains 15 residues. The V gene end was trimmed by 8 bases and the J gene end by 3 bases; junction bases not matched to a gene: 10. A note on this clone: Its antigen is not known.

The receptor comes from a woman between 40 and 50 years old in good health and CMV-seropositive. The chain recombines TRBV28 with TRBJ1-5, with 7 bases lining up with TRBD1. Sequencing was carried out using PBMCs. The CDR3 here is CASDFSGTVNQPQHF. The CDR3 nucleotides are TGTGCCAGCGATTTTTCCGGGACAGTCAATCAGCCCCAGCATTTT.